This TCR beta chain was sequenced during a study of shared clonotypes between healthy human individuals. Turning to the study itself: CD4 naive cells filled three plates per donor, CD4 memory three, CD8 naive two and CD8 memory one.

The table lists this clone with a count of one. Trimming left V 10 bases short and J 6 bases short, with 13 bases between. This CDR3 comprises 11 residues. Germline CDR1 reads WSHSY; CDR2 reads SAAADI. Generated by immunoSEQ multiplex PCR, the TCRdb table keeps only in-frame clones and is missing some. Of some 740,000 clones listed, 80% to 95% are singletons. Naive CD8 cells were CD45RO-negative, positively selected for CCR7, excluding terminally differentiated effector memory CD45RA+ cells. Source material: naive CD8+ T cells sorted from blood. V and J are TRBV10-2 and TRBJ2-7; maybe TRBD2 (6 bases). The sequence derives from a man aged 25-45 years in good health. The CDR3 spells CATTPGVEQYF. The DNA of the CDR3 is TGCGCCACGACGCCGGGGGTCGAGCAGTACTTC.